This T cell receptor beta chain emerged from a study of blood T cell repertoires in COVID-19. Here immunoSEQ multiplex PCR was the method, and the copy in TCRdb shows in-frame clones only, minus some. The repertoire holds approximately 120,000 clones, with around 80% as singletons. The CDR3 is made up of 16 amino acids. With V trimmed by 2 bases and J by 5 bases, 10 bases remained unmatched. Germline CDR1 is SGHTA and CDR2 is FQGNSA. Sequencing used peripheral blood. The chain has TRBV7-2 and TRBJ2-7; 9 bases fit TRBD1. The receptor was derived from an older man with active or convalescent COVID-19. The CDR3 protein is CASSLFQQGAGNEQYF. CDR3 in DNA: TGTGCCAGCAGCTTATTCCAACAGGGGGCAGGGAACGAGCAGTACTTC. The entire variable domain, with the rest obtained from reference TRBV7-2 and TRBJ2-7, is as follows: GAGVSQSPSNKVTEKGKDVELRCDPISGHTALYWYRQSLGQGLEFLIYFQGNSAPDKSGLPSDRFSAERTGGSVSTLTIQRTQQEDSAVYLCASSLFQQGAGNEQYFGPGTRLTVT.